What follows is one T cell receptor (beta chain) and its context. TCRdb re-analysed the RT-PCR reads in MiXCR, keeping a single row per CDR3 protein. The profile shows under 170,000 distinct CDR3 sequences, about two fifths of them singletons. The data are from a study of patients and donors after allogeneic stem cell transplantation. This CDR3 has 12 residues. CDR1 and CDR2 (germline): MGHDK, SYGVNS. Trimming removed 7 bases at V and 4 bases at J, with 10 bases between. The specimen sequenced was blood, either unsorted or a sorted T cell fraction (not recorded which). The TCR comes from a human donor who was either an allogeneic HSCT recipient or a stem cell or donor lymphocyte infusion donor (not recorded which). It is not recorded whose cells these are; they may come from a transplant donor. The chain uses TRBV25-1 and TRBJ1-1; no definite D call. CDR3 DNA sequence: TGTGCCAGCAATGCCCACGCCACTGAAGCTTTCTTT. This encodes CASNAHATEAFF.